These 16 T cell receptor beta chains came from one sample sequenced in a study of cytomegalovirus exposure and HLA in healthy donors. Clones were read by immunoSEQ multiplex PCR, and TCRdb kept only the in-frame ones, dropping some. This table has about 83,000 clones, roughly 96% appearing once. Sequenced material: PBMCs. All receptors come from a woman aged 18-29 years in good health and CMV-seronegative.

This chain links TRBV6-6 with TRBJ1-2, with a weak D call TRBD1 (5 bases). The CDR3 sequence is 15 residues long. From germline, CDR1 is MNHNY and CDR2 SVGAGI (reference sequence). Trimming removed 2 bases from V and 3 bases from J, with 13 bases in between. The CDR3, as DNA: TGTGCCAGCAGTTACGTGGGACTTTCCCACTATGGCTACACCTTC. Its translation is CASSYVGLSHYGYTF.

The rearrangement joins TRBV5-1 to TRBJ1-3, with D maybe TRBD1 (6 bases). This CDR3 has 16 amino acids. Trimming cost V 3 bases and J 4 bases, with 17 bases left between them. Per the germline V gene, CDR1 is SGHRS and CDR2 is YFSETQ. This CDR3 reads CASSWATGTEGNTIYF. The CDR3 nucleotides are TGCGCCAGCAGCTGGGCAACAGGGACGGAAGGAAACACCATATATTTT.

The gene calls are TRBV15 and TRBJ2-1; TRBD2 is a possible D gene (5 bases). The V and J ends lost 0 bases and 12 bases respectively, with 9 bases between them. This CDR3 region has 12 residues. Germline loops: CDR1 LNHNV, CDR2 YYDKDF (reference sequence). CDR3 loop: CATSRDHGVQFF. Here the CDR3 DNA reads TGTGCCACCAGCAGAGATCACGGGGTGCAGTTCTTC.

The rearrangement links TRBV5-8 to TRBJ2-7; TRBD1 aligns across 10 bases. There are 16 residues in the CDR3. Trimming at V came to 5 bases and at J to 4 bases, leaving 12 bases not matched to a gene. The germline gives CDR1 SGHTS, CDR2 YDEGEE. For the CDR3, the DNA is TGTGCCAGCAGTCGGGACAGGGGCCCCGAGGGGTACGAGCAGTACTTC. Its protein product is CASSRDRGPEGYEQYF. The full variable domain, rest sourced from reference TRBV5-8 and TRBJ2-7, is EAGVTQSPTHLIKTRGQQATLRCSPISGHTSVYWYQQALGLGLQFLLWYDEGEERNRGNFPPRFSGRQFPNYSSELNVNALELEDSALYLCASSRDRGPEGYEQYFGPGTRLTVT.

The genes are TRBV6-5 and TRBJ1-2; D unclear. The CDR3 is 14 residues long. Trimming removed 0 bases at V and 4 bases at J, with 9 bases between. The germline gives CDR1 MNHEY, CDR2 SVGAGI. Here the CDR3 reads CASSYSAKTYGYTF. For the CDR3, the DNA is TGTGCCAGCAGTTACTCGGCAAAAACCTATGGCTACACCTTC.

DNA of the CDR3: TGTGCCAGCACCCCCTTGGGACAGGGTCTAAGGGGAGCTTTCTTT. Translating it yields CASTPLGQGLRGAFF. The chain carries TRBV6-5 and TRBJ1-1; 9 nucleotides line up with TRBD1. In germline, CDR1 is MNHEY, CDR2 SVGAGI. The CDR3 length is 15 residues. J gave up 10 bases and V 7 bases, and 16 bases lay outside the gene matches.

The CDR3 coding sequence is TGTGCCAGCAGTTACGCGGGGGGCCCCGGGGAGCTGTTTTTT. It specifies CASSYAGGPGELFF. This rearrangement joins TRBV6-5 to TRBJ2-2, with 8 positions matching TRBD2. The CDR3 is 14 residues long. Looked up from germline, CDR1 is MNHEY and CDR2 is SVGAGI. J lost 6 bases, V lost 2 bases, and 2 bases had no gene match.

The chain has TRBV13 and TRBJ1-2, with 7 bases matching TRBD1. The CDR3 length is 16 residues. V trimming: 5 bases; J trimming: 3 bases; junction bases outside the gene matches: 12. Germline V CDR1 and CDR2: PRHDT, FYEKMQ (reference sequence). CDR3: CASSVTGDRRHYGYTF. Here the CDR3 DNA reads TGTGCCAGCAGCGTAACAGGGGACCGCCGACACTATGGCTACACCTTC.

The chain carries TRBV10-2 and TRBJ2-7, with D possibly matching TRBD2 (5 bases). CDR3 length: 13 residues. V lost 7 bases, J lost 0 bases, and 10 bases lay in between. CDR1 and CDR2 (germline): WSHSY, SAAADI. CDR3: CASTDLSSYEQYF. The DNA for the CDR3 is TGCGCCAGCACGGACTTGAGCTCCTACGAGCAGTACTTC.

The V and J genes are TRBV27 and TRBJ2-6; D is perhaps TRBD2 (6 bases). This CDR3 spans 18 amino acids. V lost 1 base and J 0 bases, leaving 13 bases between the germline ends. Germline assignment: CDR1 MNHEY and CDR2 SMNVEV (reference sequence). Here the CDR3 reads CASSLWASVFSGANVLTF. The CDR3 nucleotides read TGTGCCAGCAGTTTATGGGCTAGCGTCTTCTCTGGGGCCAACGTCCTGACTTTC.

This clone appeared once. The gene calls are TRBV19 and TRBJ1-1, with D unclear. The CDR3 is 15 residues long. V was trimmed by 6 bases and J by 2 bases, leaving 16 bases between them. Germline V lookup: CDR1 LNHDA, CDR2 SQIVND (reference sequence). As DNA, the CDR3 is TGTGCCAGTAGCCGGGTAAACCGAATAAACACTGAAGCTTTCTTT. This codes for CASSRVNRINTEAFF.

The gene calls are TRBV27 and TRBJ1-5, with 7 bases fitting TRBD1. The CDR3 runs 18 residues. The J segment lost 4 bases and the V segment lost 3 bases, leaving 15 bases of the junction unmatched. CDR1 and CDR2 from the germline V gene are MNHEY and SMNVEV (reference sequence). CDR3 region: CASSLGWDSEDGNQPQHF. For the CDR3, the DNA is TGTGCCAGCAGTTTGGGGTGGGACAGTGAGGATGGTAATCAGCCCCAGCATTTT.

This clone was counted a single time. The chain uses TRBV28 and TRBJ1-1; D not resolved. From germline, CDR1 is MDHEN and CDR2 SYDVKM. With 5 bases removed from V and 2 bases from J, the gap between germline ends came to 12 bases. This CDR3 is built from 14 residues. The CDR3 DNA sequence: TGTGCCAGCAGTCCGAGGTTTGCCAACACTGAAGCTTTCTTT. This sequence encodes CASSPRFANTEAFF.

This clone has only one observation. The chain links TRBV9 to TRBJ2-7, with 9 positions matching TRBD2. The germline V gene encodes CDR1 SGDLS and CDR2 YYNGEE. J lost 4 bases, V lost 5 bases, and 25 bases had no gene match. The CDR3 runs to 20 residues. The CDR3 region is CASRLTPNLAGEPPRYEQYF. CDR3 nucleotide sequence: TGTGCCAGCAGGTTAACCCCCAACTTAGCGGGAGAGCCCCCTCGATACGAGCAGTACTTC.

The chain recombines TRBV6-5 with TRBJ2-7; D possibly corresponds to TRBD1 (5 bases). The CDR3 runs to 15 residues. V lost 0 bases and J lost 7, with 16 bases in between. CDR1 and CDR2 (germline): MNHEY, SVGAGI. CDR3 sequence (DNA): TGTGCCAGCAGTTACTCGGTCCAGGGTATAATTGAGCAGTACTTC. Protein product: CASSYSVQGIIEQYF.

This chain joins TRBV19 and TRBJ2-7; TRBD1 might be the D (6 bases). The V gene lost 7 bases and the J gene lost 1 base, with 8 bases spanning the gap. Germline V lookup: CDR1 LNHDA, CDR2 SQIVND (reference sequence). The CDR3 spans 12 residues. CDR3 residues: CASMDSSYEQYF. CDR3 nucleotides: TGTGCCAGTATGGACAGTTCCTACGAGCAGTACTTC.